The rows below give T cell receptor beta chains drawn from one sample of a study of blood T cells in healthy people across ages. TCRdb processed the 5' RACE reads anew with MiXCR; each CDR3 protein has one entry. The sample holds fewer than 800,000 distinct CDR3 sequences, roughly 32% seen once. The sequencing sample was made of blood. The receptors come from a woman aged 80 or older in good health. The CDR3 runs from the conserved cysteine through the conserved F or W. Each record gives: J gene, clone size, D gene, V gene, CDR3 protein, CDR3 DNA. D genes are given only for firm matches. The size of a clone is reported for some rows only, either as once, few or many, or as a class for expanded clones.

TRBJ2-3	.	.	TRBV20-1	CSAVGGSTDTQYF	TGCAGTGCCGTGGGAGGAAGCACAGATACGCAGTATTTT
TRBJ1-4	once	.	TRBV5-1	CASSIQGLREKLFF	TGCGCCAGCAGCATACAGGGTCTAAGAGAAAAACTGTTTTTT
TRBJ1-5	once	.	TRBV29-1	CSVEAVAFQPQHF	TGCAGCGTTGAAGCCGTGGCGTTTCAGCCCCAGCATTTT
TRBJ1-2	many	.	TRBV7-8	CASSREVDYGYTF	TGTGCCAGCAGTAGGGAAGTAGACTATGGCTACACCTTC
TRBJ2-7	.	TRBD2	TRBV12-3/TRBV12-4	CASSPLGLAGAHEQYF	TGTGCCAGCAGTCCCTTAGGGCTAGCGGGGGCCCATGAGCAGTACTTC
TRBJ2-7	many	.	TRBV7-2	CASSLGPNDYEQYF	TGTGCCAGCAGCTTAGGCCCGAATGACTACGAGCAGTACTTC
TRBJ2-5	few	.	TRBV28	CAGRRHQGTGEQYF	TGTGCCGGCAGGAGACACCAGGGGACGGGGGAGCAGTACTTC
TRBJ1-1	.	.	TRBV20-1	CSAGGTLNTEAFF	TGCAGTGCCGGGGGGACCTTGAACACTGAAGCTTTCTTT
TRBJ1-2	many	.	TRBV7-9	CASSPQGPAYGYTF	TGTGCCAGCAGCCCTCAGGGTCCGGCCTATGGCTACACCTTC
TRBJ1-2	many	.	TRBV12-3/TRBV12-4	CASSLRQVGSYGYTF	TGTGCCAGCAGTTTAAGACAGGTTGGGTCCTATGGCTACACCTTC
TRBJ2-3	once	.	TRBV7-2	CASSSYLTNTDTQYF	TGTGCCAGCAGCTCTTACCTAACGAACACAGATACGCAGTATTTT
TRBJ2-7	many	.	TRBV11-2	CASSLESTRPYEQYF	TGTGCCAGCAGCTTAGAGAGTACCAGGCCCTACGAGCAGTACTTC
TRBJ2-7	.	.	TRBV6-1	CASTIGVVVEQYF	TGTGCCAGCACTATTGGGGTGGTGGTCGAGCAGTACTTC
TRBJ1-3	few	.	TRBV7-8	CASSSGTGYSSGNTIYF	TGTGCCAGCAGCAGCGGGACGGGTTATAGCTCTGGAAACACCATATATTTT
TRBJ1-1	.	.	TRBV7-8	CASSAIPMGRTTEAFF	TGTGCCAGCAGCGCGATCCCAATGGGCCGAACAACTGAAGCTTTCTTT
TRBJ1-3	.	.	TRBV7-9	CASMGSSGNTIYF	TGTGCCAGCATGGGGAGCTCTGGAAACACCATATATTTT